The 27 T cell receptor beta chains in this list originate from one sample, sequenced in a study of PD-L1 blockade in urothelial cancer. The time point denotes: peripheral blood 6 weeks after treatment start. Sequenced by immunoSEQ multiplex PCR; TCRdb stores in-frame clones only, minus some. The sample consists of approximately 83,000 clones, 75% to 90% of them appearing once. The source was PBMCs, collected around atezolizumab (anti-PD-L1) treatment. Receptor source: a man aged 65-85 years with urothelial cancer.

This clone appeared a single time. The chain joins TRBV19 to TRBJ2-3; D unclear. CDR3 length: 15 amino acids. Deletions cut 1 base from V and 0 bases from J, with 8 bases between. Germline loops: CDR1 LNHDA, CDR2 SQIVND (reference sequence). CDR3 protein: CASSIGGTSTDTQYF. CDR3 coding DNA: TGTGCCAGTAGTATAGGCGGAACTAGCACAGATACGCAGTATTTT.

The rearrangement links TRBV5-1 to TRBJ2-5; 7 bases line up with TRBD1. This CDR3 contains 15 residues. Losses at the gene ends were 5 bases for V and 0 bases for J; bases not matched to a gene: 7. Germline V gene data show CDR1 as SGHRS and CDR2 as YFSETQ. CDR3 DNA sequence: TGCGCCAGCAGAACCGGGACAGCGTACCAAGAGACCCAGTACTTC. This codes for CASRTGTAYQETQYF.

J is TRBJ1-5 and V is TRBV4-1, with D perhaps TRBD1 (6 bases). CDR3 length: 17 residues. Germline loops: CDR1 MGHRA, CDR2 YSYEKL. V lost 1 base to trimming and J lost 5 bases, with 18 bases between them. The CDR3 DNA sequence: TGCGCCAGCAGCCAAGCATTCGGGGGGCGAATGGATCAGCCCCAGCATTTT. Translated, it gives CASSQAFGGRMDQPQHF.

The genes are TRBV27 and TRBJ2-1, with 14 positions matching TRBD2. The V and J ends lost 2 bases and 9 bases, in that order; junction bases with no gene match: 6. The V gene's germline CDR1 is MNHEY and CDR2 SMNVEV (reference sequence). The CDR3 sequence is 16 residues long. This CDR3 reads CASSLTRLAGGFEQFF. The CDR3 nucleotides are TGTGCCAGCAGTTTAACCCGACTAGCGGGGGGGTTTGAGCAGTTCTTC.

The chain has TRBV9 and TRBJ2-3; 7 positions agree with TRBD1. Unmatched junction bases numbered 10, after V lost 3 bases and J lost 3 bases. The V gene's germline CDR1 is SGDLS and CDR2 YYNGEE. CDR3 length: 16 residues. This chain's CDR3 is CASSEPRTGGTDTQYF. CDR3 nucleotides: TGTGCCAGCAGCGAGCCCCGGACAGGCGGGACAGATACGCAGTATTTT.

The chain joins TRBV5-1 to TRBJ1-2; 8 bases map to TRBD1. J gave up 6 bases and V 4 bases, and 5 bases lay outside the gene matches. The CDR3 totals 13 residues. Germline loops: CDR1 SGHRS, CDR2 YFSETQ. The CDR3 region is CASSQGQEDGYTF. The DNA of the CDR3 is TGCGCCAGCAGCCAGGGACAGGAGGATGGCTACACCTTC.

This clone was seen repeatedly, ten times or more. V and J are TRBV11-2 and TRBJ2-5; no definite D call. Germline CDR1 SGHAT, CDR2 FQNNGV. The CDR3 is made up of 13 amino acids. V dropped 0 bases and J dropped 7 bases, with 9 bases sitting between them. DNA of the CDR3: TGTGCCAGCAGCTTAGATCTGCGAGGGACCCAGTACTTC. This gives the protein CASSLDLRGTQYF.

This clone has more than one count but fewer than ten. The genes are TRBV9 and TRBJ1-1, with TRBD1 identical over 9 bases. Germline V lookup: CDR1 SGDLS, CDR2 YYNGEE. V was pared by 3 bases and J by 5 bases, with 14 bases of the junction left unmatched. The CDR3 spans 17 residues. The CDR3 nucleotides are TGTGCCAGCAGCGCGGGACACCAACCGACAGGGGGAACTGAAGCTTTCTTT. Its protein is CASSAGHQPTGGTEAFF.

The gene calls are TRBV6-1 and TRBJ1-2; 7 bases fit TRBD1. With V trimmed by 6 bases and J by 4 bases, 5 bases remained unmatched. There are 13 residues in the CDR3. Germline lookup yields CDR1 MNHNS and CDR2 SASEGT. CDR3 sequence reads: CASSPTGIYGYTF. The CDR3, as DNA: TGTGCCAGCAGCCCGACAGGGATCTATGGCTACACCTTC.

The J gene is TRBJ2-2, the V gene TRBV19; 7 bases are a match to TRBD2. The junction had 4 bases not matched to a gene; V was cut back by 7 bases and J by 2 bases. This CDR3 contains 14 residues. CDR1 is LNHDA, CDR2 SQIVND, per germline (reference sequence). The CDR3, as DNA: TGTGCCAGTACAGCGGGGATAAACACCGGGGAGCTGTTTTTT. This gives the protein CASTAGINTGELFF.

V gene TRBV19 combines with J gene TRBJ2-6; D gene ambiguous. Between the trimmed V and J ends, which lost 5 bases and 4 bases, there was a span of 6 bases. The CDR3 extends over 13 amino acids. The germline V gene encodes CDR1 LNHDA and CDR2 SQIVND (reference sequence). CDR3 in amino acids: CASSVVGANVLTF. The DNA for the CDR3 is TGTGCCAGTAGTGTTGTAGGGGCCAACGTCCTGACTTTC.

DNA for the CDR3: TGTGCCAGCAGGAAACCAGGGGGCGCATCCTCCTACGAGCAGTACTTC. It yields the protein CASRKPGGASSYEQYF. The chain uses TRBV28 and TRBJ2-7; 8 bases are shared with TRBD1. J was trimmed by 0 bases and V by 6 bases; bases with no gene match: 10. The CDR3 runs 16 residues. Germline assignment: CDR1 MDHEN and CDR2 SYDVKM.

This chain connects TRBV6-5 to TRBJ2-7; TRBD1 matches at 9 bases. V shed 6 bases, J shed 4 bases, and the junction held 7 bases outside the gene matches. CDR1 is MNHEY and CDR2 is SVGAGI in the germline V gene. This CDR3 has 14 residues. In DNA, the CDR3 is TGTGCCAGCAGCCCCGGGACAGGGAGGTACGAGCAGTACTTC. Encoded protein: CASSPGTGRYEQYF.

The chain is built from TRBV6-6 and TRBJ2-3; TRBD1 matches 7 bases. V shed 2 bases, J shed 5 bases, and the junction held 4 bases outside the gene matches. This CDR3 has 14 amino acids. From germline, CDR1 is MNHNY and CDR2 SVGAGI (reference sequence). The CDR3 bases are TGTGCCAGCAGTTACAGACAGGGTAGAGATACGCAGTATTTT. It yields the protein CASSYRQGRDTQYF.

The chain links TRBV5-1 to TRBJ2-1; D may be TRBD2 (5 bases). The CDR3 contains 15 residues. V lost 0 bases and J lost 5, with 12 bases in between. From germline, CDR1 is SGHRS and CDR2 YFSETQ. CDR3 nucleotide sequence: TGCGCCAGCAGCTTGGGAGGCGGAGGACACAATGAGCAGTTCTTC. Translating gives CASSLGGGGHNEQFF.

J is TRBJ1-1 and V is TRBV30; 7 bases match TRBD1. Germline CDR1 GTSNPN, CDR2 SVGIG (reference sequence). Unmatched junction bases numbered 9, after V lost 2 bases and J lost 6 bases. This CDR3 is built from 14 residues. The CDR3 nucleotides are TGTGCCTGGAGTCAGGGGGGCCGGGGAGCTGAAGCTTTCTTT. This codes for CAWSQGGRGAEAFF. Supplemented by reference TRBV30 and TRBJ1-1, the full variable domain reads SQTIHQWPATLVQPVGSPLSLECTVEGTSNPNLYWYRQAAGRGLQLLFYSVGIGQISSEVPQNLSASRPQDRQFILSSKKLLLSDSGFYLCAWSQGGRGAEAFFGQGTRLTVV.

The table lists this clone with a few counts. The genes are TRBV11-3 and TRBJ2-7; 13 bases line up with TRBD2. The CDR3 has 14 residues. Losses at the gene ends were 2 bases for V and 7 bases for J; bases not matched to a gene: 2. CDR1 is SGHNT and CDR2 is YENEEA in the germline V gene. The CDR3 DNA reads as TGTGCCAGCAGCTTATCGGGACTAGCGGGAGAGCAGTACTTC. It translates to CASSLSGLAGEQYF.

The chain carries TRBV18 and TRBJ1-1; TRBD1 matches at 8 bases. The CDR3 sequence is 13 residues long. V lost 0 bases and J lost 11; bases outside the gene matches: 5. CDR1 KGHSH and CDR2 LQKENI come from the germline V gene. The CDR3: CASSPPAGGVAFF. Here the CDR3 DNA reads TGTGCCAGCTCACCACCGGCAGGGGGCGTCGCTTTCTTT.

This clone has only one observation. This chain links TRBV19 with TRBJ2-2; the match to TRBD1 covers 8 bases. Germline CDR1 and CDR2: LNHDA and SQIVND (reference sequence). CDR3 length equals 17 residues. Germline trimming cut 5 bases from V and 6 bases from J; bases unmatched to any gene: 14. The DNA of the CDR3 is TGTGCCAGTAGTTTCGGACAGGGAAAGTTTGGGGCCGGGGAGCTGTTTTTT. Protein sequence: CASSFGQGKFGAGELFF.

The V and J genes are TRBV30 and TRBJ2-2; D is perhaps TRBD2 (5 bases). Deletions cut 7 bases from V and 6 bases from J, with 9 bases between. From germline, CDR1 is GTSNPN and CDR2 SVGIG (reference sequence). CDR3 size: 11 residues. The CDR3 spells CASSAAGELFF. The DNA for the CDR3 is TGTGCCTCCTCAGCGGCCGGGGAGCTGTTTTTT.

CDR3 coding DNA: TGCGCCAGCAGCTTGGACAGTCCCACCGGGGAGCTGTTTTTT. Translated, it gives CASSLDSPTGELFF. The genes are TRBV5-1 and TRBJ2-2; D call uncertain. Germline loops: CDR1 SGHRS, CDR2 YFSETQ. This CDR3 has 14 residues. Trimming stripped 0 bases from V and 4 bases from J, with 7 bases between.

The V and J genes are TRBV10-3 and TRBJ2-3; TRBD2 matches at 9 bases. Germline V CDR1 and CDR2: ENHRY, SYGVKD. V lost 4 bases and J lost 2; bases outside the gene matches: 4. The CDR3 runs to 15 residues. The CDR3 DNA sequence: TGTGCCATCAGTGCCCTAGCGGGATCCACAGATACGCAGTATTTT. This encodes CAISALAGSTDTQYF.

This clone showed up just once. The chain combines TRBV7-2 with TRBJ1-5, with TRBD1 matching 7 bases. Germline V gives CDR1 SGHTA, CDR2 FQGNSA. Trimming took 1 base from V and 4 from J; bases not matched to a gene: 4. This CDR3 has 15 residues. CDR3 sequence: CASSLVGTENQPQHF. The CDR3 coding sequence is TGTGCCAGCAGCTTAGTAGGGACAGAGAATCAGCCCCAGCATTTT. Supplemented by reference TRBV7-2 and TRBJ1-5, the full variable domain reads GAGVSQSPSNKVTEKGKDVELRCDPISGHTALYWYRQSLGQGLEFLIYFQGNSAPDKSGLPSDRFSAERTGGSVSTLTIQRTQQEDSAVYLCASSLVGTENQPQHFGDGTRLSIL.

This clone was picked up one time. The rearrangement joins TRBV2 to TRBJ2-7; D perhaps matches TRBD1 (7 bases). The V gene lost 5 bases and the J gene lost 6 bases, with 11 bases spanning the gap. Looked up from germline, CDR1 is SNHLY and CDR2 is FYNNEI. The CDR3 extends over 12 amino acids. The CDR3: CASSRQGGEQYF. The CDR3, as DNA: TGTGCCAGCAGTCGACAGGGAGGCGAGCAGTACTTC. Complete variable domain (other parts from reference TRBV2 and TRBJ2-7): EPEVTQTPSHQVTQMGQEVILRCVPISNHLYFYWYRQILGQKVEFLVSFYNNEISEKSEIFDDQFSVERPDGSNFTLKIRSTKLEDSAMYFCASSRQGGEQYFGPGTRLTVT.

CDR3 protein: CASSERGDRDGYTF. The DNA for the CDR3 is TGTGCCAGCAGTGAACGAGGGGACAGGGATGGCTACACCTTC. The chain is built from TRBV6-1 and TRBJ1-2; 9 nucleotides line up with TRBD1. J gave up 6 bases and V 2 bases, and 4 bases lay outside the gene matches. Germline V CDR1 and CDR2: MNHNS, SASEGT. The CDR3 runs to 14 residues.

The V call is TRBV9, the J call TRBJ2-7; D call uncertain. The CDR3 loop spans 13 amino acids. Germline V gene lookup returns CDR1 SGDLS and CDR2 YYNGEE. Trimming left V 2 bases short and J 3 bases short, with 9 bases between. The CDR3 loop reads CASSVGPNYEQYF. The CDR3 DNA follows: TGTGCCAGCAGCGTGGGCCCTAACTACGAGCAGTACTTC.

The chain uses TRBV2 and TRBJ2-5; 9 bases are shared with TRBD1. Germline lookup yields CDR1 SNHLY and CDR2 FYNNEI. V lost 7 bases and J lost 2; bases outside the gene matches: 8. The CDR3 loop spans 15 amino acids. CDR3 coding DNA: TGTGCCAGCACTTACGCGGGACAGGGTCAAGAGACCCAGTACTTC. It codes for CASTYAGQGQETQYF. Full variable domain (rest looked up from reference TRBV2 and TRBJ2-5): EPEVTQTPSHQVTQMGQEVILRCVPISNHLYFYWYRQILGQKVEFLVSFYNNEISEKSEIFDDQFSVERPDGSNFTLKIRSTKLEDSAMYFCASTYAGQGQETQYFGPGTRLLVL.